This T cell receptor beta chain was identified in a study of monozygotic twins with cystic fibrosis (dated by TCRdb to about 2021). For context, the study as a whole: Three micrograms of fragmented DNA went through around 15 PCR cycles to produce barcoded libraries. Data for three of the twin pairs had been reported previously in another context. To gauge how much genetics shapes V and J gene usage, the researchers compared TCR beta repertoires both within and across 16 monozygotic twin pairs who have cystic fibrosis. Twins were ranked among roughly 970 cohort participants for weight-for-height and FEVPerc (FEV1 disease centile) at the day of blood sampling. Ten female and six male twin pairs, aged about 2.0 to 36.4 years (median about 9.5 years) and mostly children and adolescents, were included in the cohort.

Paper-wide results and their limitations: The greatest similarity to the co-twin was observed for V gene usage in 13 of 16 pairs and for J usage in 8 of 16 pairs, which suggested genetic constraints. The cohort was small, and no association was found between shared CDR3 numbers and age, concordance or disease severity. Nucleotide-identical clonotype sharing was significantly higher within monozygotic CF twin pairs than between unrelated CF individuals (P = 0.000026, Mann-Whitney). Simpson clonality tended to be low (median about 0.009), which suggests a naive-dominated repertoire, although clonality was higher in the most severely affected patients.

The twin pairs came from the European Cystic Fibrosis Twin and Sibling Study Cohort, a cohort that recruited patients from over a hundred CF clinics across 14 European countries. Zygosity and CFTR genotype were verified in-house, and zygosity was tested by multiplex PCR of nine short tandem repeat loci. Peripheral blood was sampled from each twin, and clinical parameters were recorded on the day of blood sampling. Genomic DNA was isolated from peripheral blood cells with phenol/chloroform and kept in TE buffer at 4 degrees C. Following the manufacturer's instructions, TCR beta CDR3 regions were amplified by multiplex PCR with the immunoSEQ immune profiling system. Sequencing was performed on an Illumina NextSeq system. On the authors' methods: Sequence data were processed on the immunoSEQ Analyzer platform, and clonality was calculated as the square root of Simpson's index of productive rearrangements. Similarity in V and J usage was measured by Jensen-Shannon distance, and OLGA was used to compute CDR3 generation probabilities. Shared CDR3 sequences were searched in the immuneACCESS database (August 2020) and in VDJdb (December 2020). The table comes from immuneACCESS by way of TCRdb, which keeps in-frame sequences with V and J called. Part of the clones is missing from these tables; in studies checked, under half for an unresolved V gene and the rest for unknown reasons. That table gives V, J and clone size, and the DNA gave D and trimming. The sample yields some 26,000 clones; around 90% were counted once. The ten largest clones add up to 0.29% of the sample.

This clone was seen just once. What antigen it recognizes has not been identified. No much larger clone is present one base from it, and per-base qualities are unavailable. The CDR3 has 16 amino acids, counting the end cysteine and phenylalanine. The read is trimmed to its CDR3 DNA, 48 bases read in frame from base 1. V is pared back by 4 bases and J by 3 bases, with 17 bases lying between the germline termini. The germline V gene provides CDR1 SNHLY and CDR2 FYNNEI. This sequence uses TRBV2 and TRBJ2-3; too little of a D gene remains to name it. The receptor's source is a girl aged 2 to 9 with cystic fibrosis. The sequenced material came from blood. The DNA sequence follows: TGTGCCAGCAGTGTTTCTAGGCGATATCCTACAGATACGCAGTATTTT. Its coded protein is CASSVSRRYPTDTQYF.